Listed below are T cell receptor beta chains from one sample, sequenced in a study of post-analysis software for immune sequencing data. TCRdb called the PCR reads again in MiXCR, with one record for every CDR3 protein. Of about 820,000 distinct CDR3 sequences detected, 53% appear once; the ten largest clones hold approximately 4.5%. Input material: blood. The receptors stem from a girl aged 10 to 17 with multiple sclerosis. Both conserved end residues are part of each CDR3. Fields, in order: clone size, J gene, V gene, D gene, CDR3 DNA, CDR3 protein. The D gene is left open where the match is weak. Clone size is not always given. Where it is, it says once, few, many or a class for expanded clones.

NA,TRBJ2-1,TRBV7-9,TRBD1,TGTGCCAGCAGCTTAGGACAGGGGGTGACGAATGGGCAGTTCTTC,CASSLGQGVTNGQFF
NA,TRBJ2-7,TRBV12-3/TRBV12-4,NA,TGTGCCAGCCGATTCAAGGGGCTGTCCTACGAGCAGTACTTC,CASRFKGLSYEQYF
once,TRBJ1-2,TRBV9,NA,TGTGCCAGCAGCGTAGCCGCAGAAACTGCTAACTATGGCTACACCTTC,CASSVAAETANYGYTF
NA,TRBJ1-2,TRBV7-9,NA,TGTGCCAGCAGCTTCGAACAGACTACTAACTATGGCTACACCTTC,CASSFEQTTNYGYTF
NA,TRBJ2-3,TRBV9,NA,TGTGCCAGCAGCCCACGGGGCGGGACTCCCACAGATACGCAGTATTTT,CASSPRGGTPTDTQYF
NA,TRBJ2-5,TRBV5-5,NA,TGTGCCAGCAGCTGGGGTGGGCAAGAGACCCAGTACTTC,CASSWGGQETQYF
few,TRBJ2-2,TRBV29-1,NA,TGCAGCGTTGATTCTAGCCGGGAGCTGTTTTTT,CSVDSSRELFF
many,TRBJ2-3,TRBV3-1,TRBD1,TGTGCCAGCAGCGCCACAGGGGGCGGAACCGGGAGCACAGATACGCAGTATTTT,CASSATGGGTGSTDTQYF
NA,TRBJ2-7,TRBV20-1,TRBD2,TGCAGTGCTAAACCCTGGGCGGGAGGGCCATCGGGTCAGTACTTC,CSAKPWAGGPSGQYF
few,TRBJ2-1,TRBV29-1,NA,TGCAGCGTTGCCCAGGTGGTTTGGAATGAGCAGTTCTTC,CSVAQVVWNEQFF
few,TRBJ1-1,TRBV7-9,NA,TGTGCCAGCAGCCCCGGCCCCGGGGTGAACACTGAAGCTTTCTTT,CASSPGPGVNTEAFF